This is a list of T cell receptor beta chains from one sample in a study of control samples from healthy donors and cancer patients. Some clones are missing from TCRdb's copy, which holds only in-frame ones; the method was immunoSEQ multiplex PCR. The sample has approximately 230,000 clones; 82% are singletons. Material for sequencing was PBMCs. Every receptor here comes from a woman in her sixties with lung cancer. Each CDR3 is given with its conserved first and last residue. A D gene is named only where the DNA matches it firmly. Part of the rows lack a size; the others show once, few, many or a class for expanded clones.

>TRBJ2-7|TRBD1|few|TRBV2
CASTTGTGVYEQYF
TGTGCCAGCACGACCGGGACAGGGGTCTACGAGCAGTACTTC
>TRBJ2-5|NA|NA|TRBV27
CASSFSRAGRETQYF
TGTGCCAGCAGTTTCTCCCGGGCAGGGCGGGAGACCCAGTACTTC
>TRBJ2-1|NA|NA|TRBV2
CASTSTEGNQQFF
TGTGCCAGCACCTCTACGGAAGGGAATCAGCAGTTCTTC
>TRBJ1-2|NA|once|TRBV11-3
CASSLNEGLYGYTF
TGTGCCAGCAGTCTTAACGAGGGGCTGTATGGCTACACCTTC
>TRBJ1-1|NA|few|TRBV27
CASSLETGSTQAFF
TGTGCCAGCAGTTTAGAGACAGGTTCCACTCAAGCTTTCTTT
>TRBJ1-5|TRBD1|once|TRBV5-5
CASSGSGTGVLSNQPQHF
TGTGCCAGCAGCGGGAGCGGGACAGGGGTTCTTAGTAATCAGCCCCAGCATTTT
>TRBJ2-2|NA|NA|TRBV6-6
CASSPESLTGELFF
TGTGCCAGCAGCCCCGAGTCGTTGACCGGGGAGCTGTTTTTT
>TRBJ1-2|TRBD1|NA|TRBV3-1/TRBV3-2
CASSQDTGDYGYTF
TGTGCCAGCAGCCAAGATACAGGGGACTATGGCTACACCTTC
>TRBJ1-6|NA|NA|TRBV18
CASSLGPGESPLHF
TGTGCCAGCTCCCTGGGCCCGGGGGAATCACCCCTCCACTTT
>TRBJ1-2|TRBD1|NA|TRBV6-2/TRBV6-3
CASSRDRRTNYGYTF
TGTGCCAGCAGTAGGGACAGGCGTACTAACTATGGCTACACCTTC
>TRBJ1-5|NA|NA|TRBV19
CASSPRQQGNQPQHF
TGTGCCAGTAGCCCGAGGCAGCAGGGCAATCAGCCCCAGCATTTT
>TRBJ1-1|NA|NA|TRBV6-1
CASSEARPNTEAFF
TGTGCCAGCAGTGAAGCCAGACCGAACACTGAAGCTTTCTTT
>TRBJ2-1|NA|once|TRBV19
CASSIVVTEQFF
TGTGCCAGTAGTATAGTGGTAACTGAGCAGTTCTTC
>TRBJ1-1|NA|NA|TRBV2
CASSTQDEAFF
TGTGCCAGCAGTACCCAGGACGAAGCTTTCTTT
>TRBJ2-3|NA|NA|TRBV2
CASSVSRDTDTQYF
TGTGCCAGCAGTGTTAGCCGGGACACAGATACGCAGTATTTT
>TRBJ2-1|TRBD2|NA|TRBV9
CASSAPMTSGIYNEQFF
TGTGCCAGCAGCGCCCCCATGACTAGCGGGATATACAATGAGCAGTTCTTC
>TRBJ1-1|NA|NA|TRBV3-1/TRBV3-2
CASSQGGQGSGSEAFF
TGTGCCAGCAGCCAAGGGGGTCAGGGAAGCGGCTCTGAAGCTTTCTTT
>TRBJ2-7|TRBD1|NA|TRBV5-1
CASSIGTGSYEQYF
TGCGCCAGCAGCATCGGGACAGGGTCCTACGAGCAGTACTTC
>TRBJ2-7|NA|NA|TRBV28
CASSFVGGGEKEQYF
TGTGCCAGCAGTTTCGTGGGCGGTGGCGAGAAGGAGCAGTACTTC
>TRBJ1-3|TRBD1|NA|TRBV9
CASSVTGQGDTIYF
TGTGCCAGCAGCGTAACGGGACAGGGTGACACCATATATTTT
>TRBJ1-4|TRBD1|once|TRBV5-6
CASSNRGLATNEKLFF
TGTGCCAGCTCCAACAGGGGGTTAGCAACTAATGAAAAACTGTTTTTT
>TRBJ2-5|NA|once|TRBV11-1
CASSLYGGETQYF
TGTGCCAGCAGCTTATACGGGGGAGAGACCCAGTACTTC
>TRBJ2-7|TRBD1|few|TRBV6-6
CASSYGTVSSYEQYF
TGTGCCAGCAGTTATGGGACAGTGAGCTCCTACGAGCAGTACTTC
>TRBJ2-7|NA|NA|TRBV4-2
CASSQDPSGRGYEQYF
TGTGCCAGCAGCCAAGATCCCTCGGGCAGGGGCTACGAGCAGTACTTC
>TRBJ2-7|TRBD1|NA|TRBV10-3
CAISSGTGHQYEQYF
TGTGCCATCAGTTCCGGGACAGGGCATCAATACGAGCAGTACTTC
>TRBJ1-6|NA|NA|TRBV10-3
CAISESSGGRRSPLHF
TGTGCCATCAGTGAGTCTTCAGGAGGCCGGAGGTCACCCCTCCACTTT
>TRBJ2-7|TRBD2|NA|TRBV4-1
CASSQDRGGRASGQYF
TGCGCCAGCAGCCAAGATCGAGGAGGGAGGGCCTCTGGGCAGTACTTC
>TRBJ1-6|NA|NA|TRBV5-1
CASSLGDTGSYNSPLHF
TGCGCCAGCAGCTTGGGGGACACCGGCTCCTATAATTCACCCCTCCACTTT
>TRBJ2-7|TRBD1|NA|TRBV7-9
CASSFPGQGPYEQYF
TGTGCCAGCAGCTTCCCGGGACAGGGACCTTACGAGCAGTACTTC
>TRBJ1-1|NA|once|TRBV3-1/TRBV3-2
CASSRGGADTEAFF
TGTGCCAGCAGCCGGGGGGGCGCGGACACTGAAGCTTTCTTT
>TRBJ2-7|TRBD1|NA|TRBV5-1
CASSSGTARYEQYF
TGCGCCAGCAGCTCCGGGACAGCACGCTACGAGCAGTACTTC
>TRBJ1-6|TRBD1|NA|TRBV7-9
CASSFKTGRNSPLHF
TGTGCCAGCAGCTTCAAGACAGGGAGGAATTCACCCCTCCACTTT
>TRBJ2-2|TRBD2|once|TRBV19
CASSFLAGVSGELFF
TGTGCCAGTAGTTTCCTAGCGGGAGTGTCCGGGGAGCTGTTTTTT
>TRBJ1-2|NA|NA|TRBV29-1
CSADRGYGYTF
TGCAGCGCTGACCGGGGCTATGGCTACACCTTC
>TRBJ1-2|TRBD1|NA|TRBV4-1
CASSLRPGTENYGYTF
TGCGCCAGCAGCCTTCGTCCCGGGACAGAGAACTATGGCTACACCTTC
>TRBJ1-2|NA|few|TRBV6-5
CASSYGPQGDYGYTF
TGTGCCAGCAGTTACGGACCCCAAGGGGACTATGGCTACACCTTC
>TRBJ2-2|NA|NA|TRBV20-1
CSASERLNTGELFF
TGCAGTGCTAGTGAGCGCCTGAACACCGGGGAGCTGTTTTTT
>TRBJ1-2|TRBD1|few|TRBV14
CASSQQGAGGYTF
TGTGCCAGCAGCCAACAGGGGGCTGGTGGCTACACCTTC
>TRBJ1-3|NA|NA|TRBV9
CASSGDEGDSGNTIYF
TGTGCCAGCAGCGGGGACGAAGGTGACTCTGGAAACACCATATATTTT
>TRBJ1-5|TRBD1|NA|TRBV19
CASSNRGRLGGNQPQHF
TGTGCCAGTAGTAACAGGGGGCGCTTGGGTGGCAATCAGCCCCAGCATTTT